This T cell receptor beta chain was identified during a study of cytomegalovirus exposure and HLA in healthy donors. Study at large: Genetic ancestry analysis placed 75% to 85% of the 410 or so donors that were genotyped in the Caucasian-associated cluster. Broader study findings: The study listed roughly 160 cytomegalovirus-associated TCR beta chains. Analysis performed later found 15,000 or so TCR beta sequences associated with HLA alleles at 0.05 false discovery rate. Later analysis identified several of the most significant clusters that appeared linked to common viral pathogens.

As to this clone: What it binds is unknown.

The PCR had 60 Vbeta and 13 Jbeta primers. Only in-frame clones appear in the TCRdb table, and some are missing; sequencing was by immunoSEQ multiplex PCR. The sample shows 170,000 or so clones, over 65% of them seen only once. After removal of 7 bases from V and 4 bases from J, the junction contained 10 bases not matched to a gene. Germline V gives CDR1 SGHNT, CDR2 YYREEE (reference sequence). CDR3 length: 14 amino acids. Sequencing used PBMCs. The chain recombines TRBV5-4 with TRBJ2-5, with TRBD2 matching over 7 bases. The origin of this receptor is a woman aged 55 to 70 in good health and CMV-seropositive. DNA for the CDR3: TGTGCCAGCTCTCCTAGCGGCCAAGGAGAGACCCAGTACTTC. This sequence encodes CASSPSGQGETQYF.